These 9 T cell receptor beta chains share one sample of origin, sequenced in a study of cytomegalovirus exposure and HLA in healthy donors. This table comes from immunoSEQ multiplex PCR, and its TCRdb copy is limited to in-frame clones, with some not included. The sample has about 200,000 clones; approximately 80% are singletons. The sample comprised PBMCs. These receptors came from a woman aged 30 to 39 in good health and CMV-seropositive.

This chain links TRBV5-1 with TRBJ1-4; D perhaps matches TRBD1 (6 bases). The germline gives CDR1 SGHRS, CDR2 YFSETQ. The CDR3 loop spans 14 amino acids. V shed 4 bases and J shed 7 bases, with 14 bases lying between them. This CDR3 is CASSPRTAVEKLFF. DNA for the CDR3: TGCGCCAGCAGCCCGCGGACAGCAGTTGAAAAACTGTTTTTT. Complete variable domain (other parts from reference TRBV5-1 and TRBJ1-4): KAGVTQTPRYLIKTRGQQVTLSCSPISGHRSVSWYQQTPGQGLQFLFEYFSETQRNKGNFPGRFSGRQFSNSRSEMNVSTLELGDSALYLCASSPRTAVEKLFFGSGTQLSVL.

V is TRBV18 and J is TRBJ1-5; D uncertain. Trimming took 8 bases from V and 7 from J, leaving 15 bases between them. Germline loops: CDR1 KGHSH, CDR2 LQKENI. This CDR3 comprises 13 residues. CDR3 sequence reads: CASVAGLNQPQHF. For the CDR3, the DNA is TGTGCCAGCGTGGCGGGTTTGAACCAGCCCCAGCATTTT.

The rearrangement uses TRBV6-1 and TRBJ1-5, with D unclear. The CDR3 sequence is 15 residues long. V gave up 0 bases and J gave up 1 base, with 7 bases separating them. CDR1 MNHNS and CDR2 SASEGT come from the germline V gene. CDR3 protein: CASSEARLSNQPQHF. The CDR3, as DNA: TGTGCCAGCAGTGAAGCGCGGCTGAGCAATCAGCCCCAGCATTTT.

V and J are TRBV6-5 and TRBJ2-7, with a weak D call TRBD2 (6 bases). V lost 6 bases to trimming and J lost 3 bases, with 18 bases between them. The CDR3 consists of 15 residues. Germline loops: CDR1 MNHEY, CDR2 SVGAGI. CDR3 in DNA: TGTGCCAGCAGCGCTAGCGTCCGGTTATTCTACGAGCAGTACTTC. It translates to CASSASVRLFYEQYF.

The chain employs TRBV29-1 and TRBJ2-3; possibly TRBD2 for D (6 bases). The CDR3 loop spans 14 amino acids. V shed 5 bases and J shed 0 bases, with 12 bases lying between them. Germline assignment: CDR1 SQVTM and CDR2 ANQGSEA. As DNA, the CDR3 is TGCAGCGTTCGGGCGGGGTCTAGCACAGATACGCAGTATTTT. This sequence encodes CSVRAGSSTDTQYF.

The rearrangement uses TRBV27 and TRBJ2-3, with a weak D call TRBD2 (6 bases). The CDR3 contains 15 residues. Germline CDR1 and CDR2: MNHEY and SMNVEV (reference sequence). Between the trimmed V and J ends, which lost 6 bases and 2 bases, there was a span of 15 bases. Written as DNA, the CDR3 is TGTGCCAGCAGGGGAGGACTGGGCTCCACAGATACGCAGTATTTT. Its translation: CASRGGLGSTDTQYF.

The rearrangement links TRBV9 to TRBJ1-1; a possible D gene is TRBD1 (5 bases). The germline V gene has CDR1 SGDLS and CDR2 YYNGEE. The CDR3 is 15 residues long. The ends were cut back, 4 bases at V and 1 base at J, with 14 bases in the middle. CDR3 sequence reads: CASSPQGLRNTEAFF. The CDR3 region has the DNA TGTGCCAGCAGCCCTCAGGGTCTCAGGAACACTGAAGCTTTCTTT.

The CDR3 nucleotides are TGTGCCAGCAGCTTGGTTGGAGGGGGCACAGATACGCAGTATTTT. This translates into CASSLVGGGTDTQYF. This chain uses TRBV5-6 with TRBJ2-3; the D gene is possibly TRBD2 (6 bases). Germline CDR1 and CDR2: SGHDT and YYEEEE. This CDR3 is built from 15 residues. Trimming removed 0 bases from V and 1 base from J, with 9 bases in between.

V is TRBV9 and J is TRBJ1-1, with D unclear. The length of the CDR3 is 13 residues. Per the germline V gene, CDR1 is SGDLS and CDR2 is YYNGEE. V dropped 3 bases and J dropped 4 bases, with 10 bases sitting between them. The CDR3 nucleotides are TGTGCCAGCAGCGGGGCGGGTTTCACTGAAGCTTTCTTT. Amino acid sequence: CASSGAGFTEAFF.